These 30 T cell receptor beta chains were all obtained from the same sample, sequenced in a study of Graves' ophthalmopathy and Graves' hyperthyroidism. RNA transcripts were the template, and TCR beta CDR3 regions were amplified from them. First-round RT-PCR employed HTBI primers, with a second-round multiplex PCR after it. From the multiplex PCR reads, TCRdb called clonotypes with MiXCR, one entry per CDR3 protein. Among 200,000 to 300,000 distinct CDR3 sequences, about 47% were seen once, and the ten largest hold around half. Sequencing was carried out using peripheral blood. All receptors come from an adult man with Graves' ophthalmopathy.

The chain recombines TRBV2 with TRBJ2-7; D remains unclear. The length of the CDR3 is 11 residues. Between the trimmed V and J ends, which lost 3 bases and 10 bases, there was a span of 10 bases. Germline V gene data show CDR1 as SNHLY and CDR2 as FYNNEI. The CDR3 loop is CASSDGLIQYF. CDR3 sequence (DNA): TGTGCCAGCAGTGATGGTCTTATTCAGTACTTC.

The rearrangement links TRBV5-4 to TRBJ2-7; 7 nucleotides line up with TRBD1. Germline trimming cut 4 bases from V and 2 bases from J; bases unmatched to any gene: 6. CDR3 length: 14 residues. Per germline, CDR1 SGHNT and CDR2 YYREEE (reference sequence). The CDR3 spells CASSQGTAPYEQYF. DNA of the CDR3: TGTGCCAGCAGCCAGGGGACAGCACCCTACGAGCAGTACTTC.

V is TRBV19 and J is TRBJ1-6; TRBD1 matches at 9 bases. The ends lost 7 bases at V and 7 bases at J; junction bases unmatched: 8. Germline values: CDR1 LNHDA, CDR2 SQIVND (reference sequence). The CDR3 has 15 residues. The CDR3: CASKWGQGRNSPLHF. CDR3 nucleotides: TGTGCCAGTAAGTGGGGACAGGGTAGAAATTCACCCCTCCACTTT.

The J gene is TRBJ1-4, the V gene TRBV4-1; 7 bases align to TRBD1. V lost 0 bases to trimming and J lost 8 bases; unmatched junction nucleotides: 9. The CDR3 is made up of 16 amino acids. Germline CDR1 reads MGHRA; CDR2 reads YSYEKL. The CDR3 bases are TGCGCCAGCAGCCAAGATTCGGCAGGGGGAGACGAAAAACTGTTTTTT. Its translation is CASSQDSAGGDEKLFF.

This rearrangement joins TRBV10-3 to TRBJ2-7, with TRBD1 matching 8 bases. The germline V gene encodes CDR1 ENHRY and CDR2 SYGVKD. The CDR3 has 16 residues. V gave up 3 bases and J gave up 6 bases; unmatched junction bases: 13. The CDR3 nucleotides read TGTGCCATCAGTGACCGAGGAACAGGGGGATTAAGCGAGCAGTACTTC. Protein: CAISDRGTGGLSEQYF.

The V and J genes are TRBV7-2 and TRBJ2-7; unclear D gene. CDR1 is SGHTA and CDR2 is FQGNSA in the germline V gene. The V end lost 1 base, the J end lost 4 bases, and 17 bases lay between the germline ends. There are 16 residues in the CDR3. The CDR3 coding sequence is TGTGCCAGCAGCTTAGAGGGTGCCCAGTTCTCATACGAGCAGTACTTC. Protein: CASSLEGAQFSYEQYF. The entire variable domain, with the rest obtained from reference TRBV7-2 and TRBJ2-7, is as follows: GAGVSQSPSNKVTEKGKDVELRCDPISGHTALYWYRQSLGQGLEFLIYFQGNSAPDKSGLPSDRFSAERTGGSVSTLTIQRTQQEDSAVYLCASSLEGAQFSYEQYFGPGTRLTVT.

V is TRBV20-1 and J is TRBJ2-7, with 7 bases that match TRBD1. Per the germline V gene, CDR1 is DFQATT and CDR2 is SNEGSKA (reference sequence). Trimming at V came to 3 bases and at J to 4 bases, leaving 6 bases not matched to a gene. This CDR3 has 13 amino acids. The CDR3 loop is CSARTGPRYEQYF. In DNA form, the CDR3 reads TGCAGTGCTAGGACAGGGCCCAGGTACGAGCAGTACTTC.

This clonotype turned up a few times. V gene TRBV6-2 or TRBV6-3 combines with J gene TRBJ1-1; D unresolved. V was shortened by 6 bases and J by 2 bases, with 13 bases between the two germline ends. The CDR3 extends over 14 amino acids. The V gene's germline CDR1 is MNHEY and CDR2 SVGEGT. For the CDR3, the DNA is TGTGCCAGCAGCGGCGGACGGACTAACACTGAAGCTTTCTTT. This gives the protein CASSGGRTNTEAFF.

The chain joins TRBV6-1 to TRBJ1-5; D remains unclear. Germline lookup yields CDR1 MNHNS and CDR2 SASEGT. The CDR3 has 12 residues. With 8 bases removed from V and 7 bases from J, the gap between germline ends came to 12 bases. CDR3: CASQDGEQPQHF. In nucleotides, the CDR3 is TGTGCCAGCCAAGACGGCGAACAGCCCCAGCATTTT.

The chain links TRBV7-9 to TRBJ1-5; 8 nucleotides agree with TRBD1. The CDR3 totals 16 residues. V lost 6 bases and J lost 4; bases outside the gene matches: 11. Germline values: CDR1 SEHNR, CDR2 FQNEAQ (reference sequence). The CDR3 spells CASRDPGTGLNQPQHF. CDR3 coding DNA: TGTGCCAGCAGAGATCCTGGGACAGGCCTAAATCAGCCCCAGCATTTT.

This clonotype was found a few times. The chain combines TRBV2 with TRBJ2-2; 10 bases line up with TRBD2. The CDR3 consists of 15 residues. Germline V gene data show CDR1 as SNHLY and CDR2 as FYNNEI. V gave up 8 bases and J gave up 2 bases; unmatched junction bases: 5. CDR3 amino acids: CASSSGGPNTGELFF. The CDR3 region has the DNA TGTGCCAGCTCTAGCGGGGGACCAAACACCGGGGAGCTGTTTTTT.

J is TRBJ2-2 and V is TRBV5-4, with D possibly being TRBD2 (7 bases). CDR1 and CDR2 (germline): SGHNT, YYREEE (reference sequence). V was shortened by 0 bases and J by 6 bases, with 12 bases between the two germline ends. The CDR3 runs 15 residues. The CDR3: CASSLGSGGPGELFF. The CDR3 coding sequence is TGTGCCAGCAGCTTGGGTTCCGGGGGGCCCGGGGAGCTGTTTTTT.

The chain uses TRBV2 and TRBJ1-5; the match to TRBD1 covers 7 bases. The V gene's germline CDR1 is SNHLY and CDR2 FYNNEI. Trimming removed 6 bases from V and 0 bases from J; junction bases left unmatched: 2. The length of the CDR3 is 14 residues. The chain's CDR3 is CASRGQNSNQPQHF. The CDR3 DNA is TGTGCCAGCAGGGGACAGAATAGCAATCAGCCCCAGCATTTT.

The chain uses TRBV10-3 and TRBJ1-2; 7 nucleotides match TRBD1. This CDR3 is 10 amino acids long. CDR1 and CDR2 (germline): ENHRY, SYGVKD. The junction had 4 bases not matched to a gene; V was cut back by 10 bases and J by 8 bases. The CDR3 protein is CATEGQGYTF. The CDR3 bases are TGTGCCACCGAGGGACAGGGCTACACCTTC.

In regard to this clonotype: A much larger clone lies a single base off, so this may be a read error. The rearrangement links TRBV7-3 to TRBJ1-6; D remains unclear. There are 14 residues in the CDR3. CDR1 is SGHTA, CDR2 FQGTGA, per germline. V shed 3 bases and J shed 7 bases, with 10 bases lying between them. CDR3 sequence: CASSLTARNSPLHF. The CDR3 DNA sequence: TGTGCCAGCAGCTTGACTGCTCGGAATTCACCCCTCCACTTT.

This clonotype was picked up many times. The V call is TRBV25-1, the J call TRBJ1-1; D remains unclear. V shed 5 bases and J shed 7 bases, with 8 bases lying between them. The V gene's germline CDR1 is MGHDK and CDR2 SYGVNS. The CDR3 contains 11 residues. CDR3 region: CASSRIDEAFF. CDR3 coding DNA: TGTGCCAGCAGTCGCATCGATGAAGCTTTCTTT.

This clonotype showed up just a few times. J is TRBJ2-7 and V is TRBV7-9; 10 bases map to TRBD2. V shed 8 bases, J shed 5 bases, and the junction held 3 bases outside the gene matches. Germline CDR1 reads SEHNR; CDR2 reads FQNEAQ (reference sequence). The length of the CDR3 is 12 residues. This CDR3 reads CASGAGGDEQYF. The CDR3 DNA is TGTGCCAGCGGAGCGGGAGGGGACGAGCAGTACTTC. Supplemented by reference TRBV7-9 and TRBJ2-7, the full variable domain reads DTGVSQNPRHKITKRGQNVTFRCDPISEHNRLYWYRQTLGQGPEFLTYFQNEAQLEKSRLLSDRFSAERPKGSFSTLEIQRTEQGDSAMYLCASGAGGDEQYFGPGTRLTVT.

In this sample, this clonotype turned up many times. The chain has TRBV10-3 and TRBJ1-1; D is ambiguous. The CDR3 spans 14 residues. Per the germline V gene, CDR1 is ENHRY and CDR2 is SYGVKD. Trimming removed 0 bases at V and 0 bases at J, with 5 bases between. The CDR3 region is CAISESSLNTEAFF. Here the CDR3 DNA reads TGTGCCATCAGTGAGTCCAGTCTGAACACTGAAGCTTTCTTT.

The CDR3 is CASSLDGHGSNQPQHF. In nucleotides, the CDR3 is TGTGCCAGCAGCTTAGACGGTCACGGTAGCAATCAGCCCCAGCATTTT. This chain connects TRBV11-2 to TRBJ1-5; D unclear. Germline CDR1 SGHAT, CDR2 FQNNGV. This CDR3 is 16 amino acids long. V shed 0 bases and J shed 0 bases, with 9 bases lying between them.

This clonotype was seen a handful of times. The V gene is TRBV5-1, the J gene TRBJ2-7, with 7 nucleotides matching TRBD2. The CDR3 totals 15 residues. The V segment lost 4 bases and the J segment 0 bases; nucleotides outside the gene matches: 7. Looked up from germline, CDR1 is SGHRS and CDR2 is YFSETQ. In DNA form, the CDR3 reads TGCGCCAGCAGCGCGTCGGGACTAAGCTCCTACGAGCAGTACTTC. Amino acids: CASSASGLSSYEQYF.

Points on this clonotype: One end of the junction does not line up with germline, which may come from a read error. The chain is built from TRBV24-1 and TRBJ2-7, with D maybe TRBD1 (6 bases). Looked up from germline, CDR1 is KGHDR and CDR2 is SFDVKD. The length of the CDR3 is 12 residues. The CDR3 loop is CAISADRNQQYF. The CDR3 DNA reads TGTGCCATCAGTGCGGACAGAAATCAGCAGTACTTC.

This sequence joins TRBV7-9 and TRBJ1-2; unclear D gene. This CDR3 comprises 14 residues. V lost 2 bases to trimming and J lost 3 bases, with 10 bases between them. The germline CDR1 and CDR2 sequences are SEHNR and FQNEAQ (reference sequence). CDR3 coding DNA: TGTGCCAGCAGCTTATTTGGCGGAGACTATGGCTACACCTTC. This sequence encodes CASSLFGGDYGYTF.

This clonotype was detected a few times. J is TRBJ1-4 and V is TRBV27, with D tentatively TRBD1 (5 bases). CDR1 MNHEY and CDR2 SMNVEV come from the germline V gene (reference sequence). V lost 3 bases and J 8 bases, leaving 13 bases between the germline ends. The CDR3 length is 14 residues. Here the CDR3 DNA reads TGTGCCAGCAGTTTGGCAGACAGAAGGGAAAAACTGTTTTTT. Its translation: CASSLADRREKLFF. The variable domain in full, completed from reference TRBV27 and TRBJ1-4, reads EAQVTQNPRYLITVTGKKLTVTCSQNMNHEYMSWYRQDPGLGLRQIYYSMNVEVTDKGDVPEGYKVSRKEKRNFPLILESPSPNQTSLYFCASSLADRREKLFFGSGTQLSVL.

The V gene is TRBV12-3 or TRBV12-4, the J gene TRBJ2-5; D may be TRBD1 or TRBD2 (5 bases each). CDR3 length: 15 amino acids. The V and J ends lost 6 bases and 1 base respectively, with 15 bases between them. CDR3 region: CASSPTGTAQETQYF. For the CDR3, the DNA is TGTGCCAGCAGCCCCACGGGGACGGCCCAAGAGACCCAGTACTTC.

The rearrangement uses TRBV15 and TRBJ2-7, with 8 bases aligning to TRBD1. The CDR3 runs to 17 residues. Germline V gives CDR1 LNHNV, CDR2 YYDKDF (reference sequence). Germline trimming cut 4 bases from V and 1 base from J; bases unmatched to any gene: 12. In nucleotides, the CDR3 is TGTGCCACCAGCATTGATCGGACAGGGAGGAAATCCTACGAGCAGTACTTC. Its protein is CATSIDRTGRKSYEQYF.

This clonotype has just a few counts. The rearrangement joins TRBV24-1 to TRBJ2-2; D gene ambiguous. The CDR3 sequence is 14 residues long. Trimming removed 4 bases from V and 3 bases from J, with 8 bases in between. Germline CDR1 is KGHDR and CDR2 is SFDVKD. The CDR3 bases are TGTGCCACCAGTGACGGACGGGACACCGGGGAGCTGTTTTTT. Residues: CATSDGRDTGELFF.

The sample holds a few counts of this clonotype. This chain uses TRBV2 with TRBJ2-7; D uncertain. The germline V gene encodes CDR1 SNHLY and CDR2 FYNNEI. Trimming left V 0 bases short and J 6 bases short, with 9 bases between. The CDR3 spans 13 residues. The CDR3 DNA sequence: TGTGCCAGCAGTGAAGCGGATATACGCGAGCAGTACTTC. Translation: CASSEADIREQYF.

This chain connects TRBV7-9 to TRBJ2-7; 7 bases are a match to TRBD1. Germline V gene data show CDR1 as SEHNR and CDR2 as FQNEAQ (reference sequence). The junction had 8 bases not matched to a gene; V was cut back by 11 bases and J by 1 base. The CDR3 has 13 residues. The CDR3 nucleotides are TGTGCCGGGTCAACAGGGGCATCCTACGAGCAGTACTTC. It yields the protein CAGSTGASYEQYF.

This rearrangement joins TRBV19 to TRBJ1-1; D is unresolved. V was trimmed by 1 base and J by 5 bases, leaving 11 bases between them. The CDR3 length is 14 residues. Germline CDR1 LNHDA, CDR2 SQIVND (reference sequence). The CDR3 is CASSIAEAGTEAFF. The CDR3 DNA reads TGTGCCAGTAGTATAGCGGAGGCCGGGACTGAAGCTTTCTTT.

The V and J genes are TRBV7-9 and TRBJ2-2; 7 bases line up with TRBD1. Germline values: CDR1 SEHNR, CDR2 FQNEAQ (reference sequence). The V segment lost 5 bases and the J segment 3 bases; nucleotides outside the gene matches: 3. CDR3 length equals 14 residues. CDR3 nucleotides: TGTGCCAGCAGCCCGACAGGGTACACCGGGGAGCTGTTTTTT. It codes for CASSPTGYTGELFF. The full variable domain, in which reference TRBV7-9 and TRBJ2-2 provide the parts outside the CDR3, is DTGVSQNPRHKITKRGQNVTFRCDPISEHNRLYWYRQTLGQGPEFLTYFQNEAQLEKSRLLSDRFSAERPKGSFSTLEIQRTEQGDSAMYLCASSPTGYTGELFFGEGSRLTVL.